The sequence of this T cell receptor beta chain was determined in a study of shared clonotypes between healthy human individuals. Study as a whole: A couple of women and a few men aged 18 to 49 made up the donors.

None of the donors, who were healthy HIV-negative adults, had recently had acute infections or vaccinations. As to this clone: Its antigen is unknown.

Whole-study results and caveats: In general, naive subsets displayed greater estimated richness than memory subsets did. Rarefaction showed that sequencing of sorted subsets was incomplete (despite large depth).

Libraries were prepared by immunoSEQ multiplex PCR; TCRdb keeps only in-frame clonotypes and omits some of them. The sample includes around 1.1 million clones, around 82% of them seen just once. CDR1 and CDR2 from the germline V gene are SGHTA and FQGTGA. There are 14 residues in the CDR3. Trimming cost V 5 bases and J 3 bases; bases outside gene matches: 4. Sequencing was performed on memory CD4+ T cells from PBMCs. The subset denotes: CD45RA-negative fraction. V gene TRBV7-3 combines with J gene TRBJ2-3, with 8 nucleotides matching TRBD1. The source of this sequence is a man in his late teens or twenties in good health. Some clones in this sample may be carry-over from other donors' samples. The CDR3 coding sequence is TGTGCCAGCAGCACCGACAGGGGAACAGATACGCAGTATTTT. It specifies CASSTDRGTDTQYF. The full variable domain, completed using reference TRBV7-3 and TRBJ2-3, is GAGVSQTPSNKVTEKGKYVELRCDPISGHTALYWYRQSLGQGPEFLIYFQGTGAADDSGLPNDRFFAVRPEGSVSTLKIQRTERGDSAVYLCASSTDRGTDTQYFGPGTRLTVL.